Listed below are T cell receptor beta chains from one sample, sequenced in a study of control samples from healthy donors and cancer patients. Repertoires were generated with immunoSEQ multiplex PCR, while TCRdb's copy carries only in-frame clones and drops some. The data hold fewer than 200,000 clones, with roughly nine tenths observed a single time. Sequencing input: blood. These receptors were taken from a man younger than 40 in good health. Both conserved end residues are part of each CDR3. D genes are given only for firm matches. Some rows mark clone size as missing; the rest say once, few, many or name a class of expanded clone.

TRBV5-4	.	TRBD1	TRBJ2-7	CASSLVTGGGYEQYF	TGTGCCAGCAGCTTGGTAACAGGGGGCGGGTACGAGCAGTACTTC
TRBV30	.	.	TRBJ1-1	CAWTGYKGTEAFF	TGTGCCTGGACAGGGTATAAGGGGACTGAAGCTTTCTTT
TRBV28	.	.	TRBJ2-1	CASSLAGDNEQFF	TGTGCCAGCAGTTTGGCCGGAGACAATGAGCAGTTCTTC
TRBV2	.	.	TRBJ1-1	CASSGQGEAFF	TGTGCCAGCAGCGGTCAGGGTGAAGCTTTCTTT
TRBV25-1	.	TRBD2	TRBJ2-3	CASSEYGTITDTQYF	TGTGCCAGCAGTGAATACGGGACTATCACAGATACGCAGTATTTT
TRBV5-4	.	TRBD2	TRBJ2-2	CASSSPGLALSGELFF	TGTGCCAGCAGCTCTCCGGGACTAGCATTATCCGGGGAGCTGTTTTTT
TRBV7-8	.	.	TRBJ2-1	CASSRQSGLEQFF	TGTGCCAGCAGCCGACAAAGCGGGCTTGAGCAGTTCTTC
TRBV29-1	.	.	TRBJ1-1	CSVISGLINTEAFF	TGCAGCGTCATTTCGGGACTGATAAACACTGAAGCTTTCTTT
TRBV27	.	.	TRBJ2-7	CASSRLREQYF	TGTGCCAGCAGTCGACTGAGAGAGCAGTACTTC
TRBV6-5	.	.	TRBJ1-5	CASRLQQHSNQPQHF	TGTGCCAGCAGGTTACAGCAACATAGCAATCAGCCCCAGCATTTT
TRBV3-1/TRBV3-2	.	.	TRBJ2-7	CASSRGRGNYEQYF	TGTGCCAGCAGCCGGGGAAGGGGGAACTACGAGCAGTACTTC
TRBV7-2	.	TRBD2	TRBJ2-7	CASSIFSGSTYEQYF	TGTGCCAGCAGCATCTTTAGCGGGAGTACATACGAGCAGTACTTC
TRBV27	.	TRBD1	TRBJ1-6	CASSLLTGTGYSPLHF	TGTGCCAGCAGTTTACTTACCGGGACAGGGTATTCACCCCTCCACTTT
TRBV11-3	.	TRBD2	TRBJ2-2	CASSPSGGNTGELFF	TGTGCCAGCAGCCCTAGCGGTGGGAACACCGGGGAGCTGTTTTTT
TRBV25-1	.	.	TRBJ2-5	CASSERPGGQETQYF	TGTGCCAGCAGTGAAAGGCCAGGGGGGCAAGAGACCCAGTACTTC
TRBV30	.	.	TRBJ2-5	CAWTPAGETQYF	TGTGCCTGGACTCCAGCGGGAGAGACCCAGTACTTC
TRBV6-4	few	.	TRBJ2-1	CASSDSSGVDEQFF	TGTGCCAGCAGTGACTCATCAGGGGTCGATGAGCAGTTCTTC
TRBV19	.	.	TRBJ1-5	CASSIVFRSGNQPQHF	TGTGCCAGTAGTATAGTCTTCCGGTCAGGGAACCAGCCCCAGCATTTT
TRBV28	.	TRBD1	TRBJ1-4	CASSLDRGGEKLFF	TGTGCCAGCAGCTTGGACAGGGGCGGGGAAAAACTGTTTTTT
TRBV9	.	.	TRBJ1-6	CASSVDGANSPLHF	TGTGCCAGCAGCGTAGATGGGGCAAATTCACCCCTCCACTTT
TRBV6-5	.	.	TRBJ1-6	CASRTRDGAKPLHF	TGTGCCAGCAGAACCCGGGACGGGGCCAAGCCCCTCCACTTT
TRBV4-3	.	.	TRBJ1-4	CASSPDTGEKLFF	TGCGCCAGCAGCCCAGATACAGGGGAAAAACTGTTTTTT
TRBV11-2	.	TRBD2	TRBJ2-1	CASSSTLAGSNEQFF	TGTGCCAGCAGCTCAACTCTAGCGGGAAGCAATGAGCAGTTCTTC
TRBV30	.	TRBD1	TRBJ2-7	CATQNWDSPYEQYF	TGTGCCACTCAGAACTGGGACAGCCCCTACGAGCAGTACTTC
TRBV29-1	.	TRBD2	TRBJ2-1	CSVVAWTGRASGEQFF	TGCAGCGTTGTAGCCTGGACCGGGAGGGCCTCGGGTGAGCAGTTCTTC
TRBV3-1/TRBV3-2	few	.	TRBJ2-3	CASSQVSSPYTDTQYF	TGTGCCAGCAGCCAAGTTAGTTCACCATACACAGATACGCAGTATTTT
TRBV18	.	.	TRBJ2-1	CASSPRKADNEQFF	TGTGCCAGCTCACCGCGTAAGGCCGACAATGAGCAGTTCTTC
TRBV5-5	.	.	TRBJ1-2	CASSLSPYGYTF	TGTGCCAGCAGCTTGTCCCCCTACGGCTACACCTTC
TRBV21-1	.	.	TRBJ2-1	CASSKAFGFWTDPYNEQFF	TGTGCCAGCAGCAAAGCGTTTGGTTTTTGGACAGATCCCTACAATGAGCAGTTCTTC
TRBV7-9	.	TRBD1	TRBJ1-4	CASSLRTGLGKLFF	TGTGCCAGCAGCTTACGGACAGGGTTAGGAAAACTGTTTTTT
TRBV14	.	.	TRBJ1-1	CASGRSTEAFF	TGTGCCAGCGGCAGGAGCACTGAAGCTTTCTTT
TRBV18	.	.	TRBJ2-7	CASSPGSVLSGYEQYF	TGTGCCAGCTCCCCTGGTTCAGTATTAAGTGGGTACGAGCAGTACTTC
TRBV18	once	TRBD1	TRBJ2-7	CASSPFMDRTYEQYF	TGTGCCAGCTCACCATTCATGGACAGGACCTACGAGCAGTACTTC
TRBV6-6	few	TRBD1	TRBJ2-5	CASSRGQGGETQYF	TGTGCCAGCAGTAGGGGACAGGGAGGGGAGACCCAGTACTTC
TRBV7-9	.	TRBD2	TRBJ2-3	CASSLGAGGISDTQYF	TGTGCCAGCAGCTTGGGAGCGGGGGGGATATCGGATACGCAGTATTTT
TRBV9	.	.	TRBJ1-1	CASSPLVSATEAFF	TGTGCCAGCAGCCCCCTAGTTTCGGCCACTGAAGCTTTCTTT
TRBV6-1	.	TRBD1	TRBJ1-5	CASSDQDRQNQPQHF	TGTGCCAGCAGTGACCAGGACAGGCAGAATCAGCCCCAGCATTTT
TRBV5-1	.	.	TRBJ1-1	CASSPRSGATEAFF	TGCGCCAGCAGCCCCCGATCGGGGGCCACTGAAGCTTTCTTT
TRBV21-1	.	.	TRBJ1-1	CASNESKGANTEAFF	TGTGCCAGCAACGAGAGTAAAGGGGCCAACACTGAAGCTTTCTTT
TRBV5-4	.	.	TRBJ2-3	CASSPDARGTDTQYF	TGTGCCAGCAGCCCCGATGCGAGGGGGACAGATACGCAGTATTTT
TRBV4-2	.	TRBD2	TRBJ2-1	CASSQDPSGGYNEQFF	TGTGCCAGCAGCCAAGATCCTAGCGGAGGCTACAATGAGCAGTTCTTC
TRBV15	.	.	TRBJ2-5	CATRTAKQETQYF	TGTGCCACAAGGACGGCAAAGCAAGAGACCCAGTACTTC
TRBV9	.	TRBD1	TRBJ1-2	CASSVGQGGGYTF	TGTGCCAGCAGCGTAGGACAGGGGGGAGGCTACACCTTC
TRBV14	few	TRBD1	TRBJ1-2	CASSHRQGPYGYTF	TGTGCCAGCAGCCATAGACAGGGTCCGTATGGCTACACCTTC
TRBV13	.	.	TRBJ2-1	CASSLDPDFNNEQFF	TGTGCCAGCAGCTTAGACCCGGACTTTAACAATGAGCAGTTCTTC
TRBV2	.	.	TRBJ2-3	CASSEGRSFDTQYF	TGTGCCAGCAGTGAAGGTAGATCTTTTGATACGCAGTATTTT
TRBV6-2/TRBV6-3	once	.	TRBJ1-5	CASSYWSNQPQHF	TGTGCCAGCAGTTATTGGAGCAATCAGCCCCAGCATTTT